What follows are 25 T cell receptor beta chains derived from one specimen sequenced in a study of T cell responses to AZD1222 COVID-19 vaccine. Assay: immunoSEQ multiplex PCR; the TCRdb copy retains only in-frame clones and omits some. The sample records approximately 120,000 clones, nearly 95% being singletons. Sample: peripheral blood, taken on day 0 of AZD1222 vaccination. The receptors were sampled from an adult in good health.

CDR3 sequence (DNA): TGTGCCAGCAGCCTATCAGGGGCAAGTAACTATGGCTACACCTTC. Amino acid sequence: CASSLSGASNYGYTF. V and J are TRBV5-6 and TRBJ1-2; tentatively, D is TRBD1 (6 bases). The CDR3 contains 15 residues. V gave up 4 bases and J gave up 1 base, with 14 bases separating them. Germline CDR1 and CDR2: SGHDT and YYEEEE.

The chain is built from TRBV5-4 and TRBJ2-2, with D possibly matching TRBD2 (7 bases). Trimming took off 3 bases at V and 3 bases at J, with 18 bases between the two ends. The CDR3 is made up of 17 amino acids. The V gene's germline CDR1 is SGHNT and CDR2 YYREEE (reference sequence). Here the CDR3 reads CASSWGGQRVYTGELFF. The CDR3 DNA reads TGTGCCAGCAGCTGGGGGGGACAACGAGTTTACACCGGGGAGCTGTTTTTT.

This chain connects TRBV24-1 to TRBJ1-1; a weak D match, TRBD1 (5 bases). The V end lost 3 bases, the J end lost 6 bases, and 7 bases lay between the germline ends. CDR3 length equals 12 residues. Germline CDR1 KGHDR, CDR2 SFDVKD. Written as DNA, the CDR3 is TGTGCCACCAGTGATGGGACGTCTGAAGCTTTCTTT. This translates into CATSDGTSEAFF.

The chain is built from TRBV11-3 and TRBJ2-7, with TRBD1 as a possible D gene (5 bases). CDR1 SGHNT and CDR2 YENEEA come from the germline V gene. CDR3 length: 12 residues. V was trimmed by 3 bases and J by 6 bases, leaving 9 bases between them. In nucleotides, the CDR3 is TGTGCCAGCAGCTTCCGACAGTTCGAGCAGTACTTC. Translated: CASSFRQFEQYF.

This chain uses TRBV9 with TRBJ1-6; maybe TRBD1 (5 bases). Germline CDR1 SGDLS, CDR2 YYNGEE. The CDR3 has 15 amino acids. V was trimmed by 4 bases and J by 5 bases, leaving 13 bases between them. As DNA, the CDR3 is TGTGCCAGCAGCAGGGGACCCATGGATAATTCACCCCTCCACTTT. Its translation is CASSRGPMDNSPLHF.

The V call is TRBV2, the J call TRBJ1-2, with 7 positions matching TRBD1. Germline V lookup: CDR1 SNHLY, CDR2 FYNNEI. V lost 6 bases to trimming and J lost 4 bases; unmatched junction nucleotides: 11. The CDR3 runs to 15 residues. The CDR3 spells CASSPGQVGSYGYTF. Written as DNA, the CDR3 is TGTGCCAGCAGCCCCGGACAGGTGGGGTCCTATGGCTACACCTTC. Combining the CDR3 with reference TRBV2 and TRBJ1-2 gives the whole variable domain EPEVTQTPSHQVTQMGQEVILRCVPISNHLYFYWYRQILGQKVEFLVSFYNNEISEKSEIFDDQFSVERPDGSNFTLKIRSTKLEDSAMYFCASSPGQVGSYGYTFGSGTRLTVV.

The CDR3 loop reads CASSSRGYGYTF. CDR3 nucleotide sequence: TGTGCCAGCAGCTCCCGCGGCTATGGCTACACCTTC. The chain uses TRBV7-2 and TRBJ1-2; no reliable D call. The germline V gene has CDR1 SGHTA and CDR2 FQGNSA. This CDR3 is built from 12 residues. Between the trimmed V and J ends, which lost 4 bases and 4 bases, there was a span of 7 bases.

The V and J genes are TRBV6-5 and TRBJ1-4; D gene uncertain. CDR1 is MNHEY and CDR2 is SVGAGI in the germline V gene. Trimming stripped 6 bases from V and 3 bases from J, with 11 bases between. The CDR3 is 14 amino acids. The CDR3: CASSYSPSNEKLFF. The CDR3 coding sequence is TGTGCCAGCAGCTACAGCCCTTCTAATGAAAAACTGTTTTTT.

The chain carries TRBV2 and TRBJ2-1, with a tentative D call TRBD2 (6 bases). From germline, CDR1 is SNHLY and CDR2 FYNNEI. This CDR3 comprises 13 residues. V was pared by 3 bases and J by 6 bases, with 9 bases between. CDR3 sequence reads: CASSDRDSNEQFF. CDR3 nucleotide sequence: TGTGCCAGCAGTGACCGGGACTCCAATGAGCAGTTCTTC.

The sample holds a few counts of this clone. Here the CDR3 reads CATSRGSQSSPLHF. DNA for the CDR3: TGTGCCACCAGCCGAGGGTCCCAGAGTTCACCCCTCCACTTT. The rearrangement joins TRBV15 to TRBJ1-6; D call uncertain. V was pared by 5 bases and J by 9 bases, with 14 bases between. CDR3 length: 14 residues. Germline V lookup: CDR1 LNHNV, CDR2 YYDKDF (reference sequence).

The CDR3, as DNA: TGTGCCAGCAGTGAAGGTAACGGTTACAATTCACCCCTCCACTTT. Amino acids: CASSEGNGYNSPLHF. The chain has TRBV6-1 and TRBJ1-6; D not certain. From germline, CDR1 is MNHNS and CDR2 SASEGT. The CDR3 consists of 15 residues. Between the trimmed V and J ends, which lost 1 base and 7 bases, there was a span of 11 bases.

V usage is TRBV7-2 and J usage is TRBJ2-5; 7 bases align to TRBD2. Germline CDR1 and CDR2: SGHTA and FQGNSA. V lost 5 bases to trimming and J lost 5 bases; unmatched junction nucleotides: 8. CDR3 length equals 14 residues. This CDR3 reads CASSPRFSGETQYF. The CDR3 coding sequence is TGTGCCAGCAGCCCACGTTTTAGCGGGGAGACCCAGTACTTC.

The chain combines TRBV7-9 with TRBJ1-2; D uncertain. The CDR3 loop spans 15 amino acids. The V gene's germline CDR1 is SEHNR and CDR2 FQNEAQ (reference sequence). The V end lost 5 bases, the J end lost 1 base, and 14 bases lay between the germline ends. The DNA for the CDR3 is TGTGCCAGCAGCCCCGGACCCAGCGTTAACTATGGCTACACCTTC. This translates into CASSPGPSVNYGYTF.

This CDR3 is CASSHRHAQHF. Written as DNA, the CDR3 is TGTGCCAGTAGTCATCGACATGCCCAGCATTTT. The chain links TRBV19 to TRBJ1-5; D not resolved. V shed 5 bases and J shed 11 bases, with 10 bases lying between them. This CDR3 is 11 amino acids long. The V gene's germline CDR1 is LNHDA and CDR2 SQIVND (reference sequence). Looking up the rest from reference TRBV19 and TRBJ1-5 gives the full variable domain: DGGITQSPKYLFRKEGQNVTLSCEQNLNHDAMYWYRQDPGQGLRLIYYSQIVNDFQKGDIAEGYSVSREKKESFPLTVTSAQKNPTAFYLCASSHRHAQHFGDGTRLSIL.

The rearrangement uses TRBV20-1 and TRBJ1-2; D is perhaps TRBD1 (5 bases). The V gene's germline CDR1 is DFQATT and CDR2 SNEGSKA (reference sequence). The CDR3 runs to 11 residues. The V end was cut by 7 bases, the J end by 8 bases, with 14 bases between. CDR3 sequence (DNA): TGCAGTGGTCAGGGTGGAAACGGCTACACCTTC. Translating it yields CSGQGGNGYTF.

The sample holds one count of this clone. The V call is TRBV18, the J call TRBJ1-2, with D possibly matching TRBD1 (6 bases). V lost 2 bases and J 4 bases, leaving 11 bases between the germline ends. CDR1 KGHSH and CDR2 LQKENI come from the germline V gene. The CDR3 loop spans 14 amino acids. CDR3 sequence (DNA): TGTGCCAGCTCACCAACAGGGCCTCTCTATGGCTACACCTTC. As protein: CASSPTGPLYGYTF.

This chain links TRBV10-3 with TRBJ1-2, with 7 bases lining up with TRBD1. The CDR3 spans 13 residues. Trimming cost V 6 bases and J 4 bases; bases outside gene matches: 5. Looked up from germline, CDR1 is ENHRY and CDR2 is SYGVKD. The CDR3 region has the DNA TGTGCCATCAGAGACCGACAGGGCTATGGCTACACCTTC. As protein: CAIRDRQGYGYTF.

CDR3 sequence: CATRQVSSTDTQYF. CDR3 bases: TGTGCCACTAGACAGGTTTCTAGCACAGATACGCAGTATTTT. The V and J genes are TRBV27 and TRBJ2-3; tentative D call: TRBD1 (6 bases). Trimming removed 10 bases from V and 0 bases from J, with 14 bases in between. The CDR3 has 14 amino acids. The germline V gene has CDR1 MNHEY and CDR2 SMNVEV (reference sequence).

The chain carries TRBV6-5 and TRBJ1-2; D uncertain. Germline V gives CDR1 MNHEY, CDR2 SVGAGI. V lost 2 bases and J 2 bases, leaving 6 bases between the germline ends. There are 13 residues in the CDR3. The CDR3 is CASSYDANYGYTF. CDR3 nucleotide sequence: TGTGCCAGCAGTTACGATGCGAACTATGGCTACACCTTC.

This chain links TRBV5-1 with TRBJ2-3; no clear D gene. Germline V gives CDR1 SGHRS, CDR2 YFSETQ. Trimming removed 1 base at V and 1 base at J, with 7 bases between. The CDR3 runs to 14 residues. CDR3 DNA: TGCGCCAGCAGCTTGTCGCAGGGCACAGATACGCAGTATTTT. Protein: CASSLSQGTDTQYF.

This rearrangement joins TRBV6-5 to TRBJ1-4; D might be TRBD1 (6 bases). Per the germline V gene, CDR1 is MNHEY and CDR2 is SVGAGI. V shed 4 bases and J shed 5 bases, with 17 bases lying between them. The CDR3 totals 16 residues. The CDR3, as DNA: TGTGCCAGCAGTTCCTCCCACAGGGCCGGGAATGAAAAACTGTTTTTT. Translation gives CASSSSHRAGNEKLFF.

The chain uses TRBV7-9 and TRBJ2-1; D unclear. Germline loops: CDR1 SEHNR, CDR2 FQNEAQ (reference sequence). V was pared by 0 bases and J by 2 bases, with 8 bases between. This CDR3 spans 15 amino acids. CDR3 sequence reads: CASSLARSAYNEQFF. The CDR3 coding sequence is TGTGCCAGCAGCTTAGCCAGGAGCGCCTACAATGAGCAGTTCTTC.

The genes are TRBV7-9 and TRBJ1-3, with D perhaps matching TRBD1 (5 bases). V was trimmed by 0 bases and J by 0 bases, leaving 9 bases between them. Germline values: CDR1 SEHNR, CDR2 FQNEAQ (reference sequence). The CDR3 covers 16 residues. The CDR3, as DNA: TGTGCCAGCAGCTTAGCACAGGATTACTCTGGAAACACCATATATTTT. Translation gives CASSLAQDYSGNTIYF.

The chain joins TRBV10-3 to TRBJ1-5; D uncertain. This CDR3 region has 13 residues. Trimming took 6 bases from V and 5 from J, leaving 11 bases between them. The germline V gene has CDR1 ENHRY and CDR2 SYGVKD. This CDR3 is CAIRLDPDQPQHF. CDR3 nucleotide sequence: TGTGCCATCAGGCTAGACCCGGATCAGCCCCAGCATTTT.

The CDR3 protein is CASKNPGWSPLHF. The CDR3 nucleotides read TGTGCCAGCAAGAACCCTGGGTGGTCACCCCTCCACTTT. The gene calls are TRBV27 and TRBJ1-6; D gene ambiguous. The V gene lost 7 bases and the J gene lost 10 bases, with 14 bases spanning the gap. CDR1 is MNHEY and CDR2 is SMNVEV in the germline V gene (reference sequence). This CDR3 is 13 amino acids long.